These 29 T cell receptor beta chains were all obtained from the same sample, sequenced in a study of CXCR3-negative and CXCR3-positive naive CD8 T cells. The authors made the TRB cDNA libraries by 5' RACE using UMI labels. TCRdb re-called the 5' RACE reads; one entry per CDR3 protein, DNA not given. The listing records about 81,000 distinct CDR3 sequences. The sample comprised naive CXCR3- CD8+ T cells from blood. As to subset: CD45RO-CCR7+CD27+CD95- naive CD8+ T cells lacking CXCR3 (TNR3-). These TCRs come from a human donor in good health. Some clones in this sample may be carry-over from other donors' samples.

The chain has TRBV4-1 and TRBJ2-3; the TRBD2 assignment by TCRdb is unverifiable without DNA. Germline CDR1 MGHRA, CDR2 YSYEKL. The CDR3 runs to 18 residues. The CDR3 protein is CASSRGGGLAGGTDTQYF.

Here the CDR3 reads CASSASGGFPDTQYF. The chain has TRBV9 and TRBJ2-3; without DNA, the TCRdb call of TRBD1 cannot be checked. The CDR3 has 15 residues. Germline V CDR1 and CDR2: SGDLS, YYNGEE.

This sequence joins TRBV7-3 and TRBJ1-1. In germline, CDR1 is SGHTA, CDR2 FQGTGA. The CDR3 totals 13 residues. CDR3 protein: CASSLTGEAEAFF.

This sequence joins TRBV5-1 and TRBJ1-2. The germline V gene has CDR1 SGHRS and CDR2 YFSETQ. This CDR3 has 16 residues. This CDR3 reads CASSLGTRQGYYGYTF. The full variable domain, rest sourced from reference TRBV5-1 and TRBJ1-2, is KAGVTQTPRYLIKTRGQQVTLSCSPISGHRSVSWYQQTPGQGLQFLFEYFSETQRNKGNFPGRFSGRQFSNSRSEMNVSTLELGDSALYLCASSLGTRQGYYGYTFGSGTRLTVV.

CDR3 in amino acids: CASSHTGVEETQYF. The V call is TRBV28, the J call TRBJ2-5; TCRdb's D call of TRBD1 is untestable without DNA. The CDR3 is 14 amino acids. CDR1 and CDR2 (germline): MDHEN, SYDVKM. The variable domain in full, with the rest retrieved from reference TRBV28 and TRBJ2-5, is DVKVTQSSRYLVKRTGEKVFLECVQDMDHENMFWYRQDPGLGLRLIYFSYDVKMKEKGDIPEGYSVSREKKERFSLILESASTNQTSMYLCASSHTGVEETQYFGPGTRLLVL.

V is TRBV10-1 and J is TRBJ1-6. Germline V lookup: CDR1 WNHNN, CDR2 SYGVQD (reference sequence). CDR3 length: 14 amino acids. The CDR3 loop reads CASSRTLTDSPLHF.

The chain links TRBV21-1 to TRBJ2-2; TCRdb proposes TRBD2, but this gene call is untestable without DNA. TRBV21-1 is a known pseudogene. CDR3 length: 17 residues. The CDR3: CASYSGIQRTNTGELFF.

This chain joins TRBV27 and TRBJ1-1. Germline V gene data show CDR1 as MNHEY and CDR2 as SMNVEV (reference sequence). The length of the CDR3 is 15 residues. CDR3 amino acids: CASSSPGLSRAEAFF.

The chain's CDR3 is CSVEGPRGTYEQYF. The chain links TRBV29-1 to TRBJ2-7; the D call from TCRdb, TRBD1, cannot be confirmed without DNA. The germline CDR1 and CDR2 sequences are SQVTM and ANQGSEA. This CDR3 contains 14 residues.

The V and J genes are TRBV10-2 and TRBJ2-5; TCRdb designates TRBD1, a call that cannot be tested without DNA. The CDR3 loop spans 14 amino acids. The germline CDR1 and CDR2 sequences are WSHSY and SAAADI. This CDR3 reads CASRSTGFGETQYF.

CDR3 protein: CASSWTGGETQYF. The rearrangement uses TRBV12-3 or TRBV12-4 and TRBJ2-5; as DNA is missing, the TRBD1 call by TCRdb cannot be tested. The CDR3 length is 13 residues.

The chain has TRBV3-1 and TRBJ2-7; without DNA, the TCRdb call of TRBD1 cannot be checked. The CDR3 extends over 19 amino acids. The germline V gene has CDR1 LGHDT and CDR2 YNNKEL (reference sequence). CDR3 in amino acids: CASSHKISTGESTTYEQYF.

J is TRBJ2-2 and V is TRBV25-1; TCRdb picks TRBD1, but there is no DNA to check that call. The CDR3 has 15 amino acids. Germline assignment: CDR1 MGHDK and CDR2 SYGVNS. This CDR3 reads CASSEFVGRTGELFF.

The chain joins TRBV6-2 or TRBV6-3 to TRBJ2-1; TCRdb returns TRBD1, unconfirmable since there is no DNA. The CDR3 is 11 amino acids. Germline values: CDR1 MNHEY, CDR2 SVGEGT. CDR3 sequence reads: CASSYPGVQFF.

This chain uses TRBV28 with TRBJ1-1. CDR1 is MDHEN, CDR2 SYDVKM, per germline. CDR3 length: 16 amino acids. The CDR3 sequence: CASSFGLGRVRGEAFF.

The rearrangement joins TRBV29-1 to TRBJ1-4. Germline CDR1 SQVTM, CDR2 ANQGSEA. This CDR3 is built from 13 residues. The CDR3 loop is CSIKTGRAEKLFF. The full variable domain, its missing parts supplied by reference TRBV29-1 and TRBJ1-4, is SAVISQKPSRDICQRGTSLTIQCQVDSQVTMMFWYRQQPGQSLTLIATANQGSEATYESGFVIDKFPISRPNLTFSTLTVSNMSPEDSSIYLCSIKTGRAEKLFFGSGTQLSVL.

The chain employs TRBV7-9 and TRBJ2-7; TCRdb proposes TRBD1, but this gene call is untestable without DNA. This CDR3 has 14 amino acids. Germline values: CDR1 SEHNR, CDR2 FQNEAQ (reference sequence). The CDR3 region is CASSPPRQGYEQYF. Looking up the rest from reference TRBV7-9 and TRBJ2-7 gives the full variable domain: DTGVSQNPRHKITKRGQNVTFRCDPISEHNRLYWYRQTLGQGPEFLTYFQNEAQLEKSRLLSDRFSAERPKGSFSTLEIQRTEQGDSAMYLCASSPPRQGYEQYFGPGTRLTVT.

The chain uses TRBV7-6 and TRBJ2-7; lacking DNA, the TRBD1 call made by TCRdb goes unchecked. CDR3 length: 15 amino acids. The germline V gene encodes CDR1 SGHVS and CDR2 FNYEAQ. CDR3 in amino acids: CASSLGQQVDYEQYF.

The genes are TRBV6-5 and TRBJ1-4; TCRdb calls TRBD1, which cannot be checked without DNA. This CDR3 comprises 16 residues. Germline CDR1 and CDR2: MNHEY and SVGAGI. The CDR3 loop reads CASRPGQGASNEKLFF.

This chain connects TRBV6-6 to TRBJ2-2; the D call of TRBD2 rests on TCRdb alone, since no DNA is present to check it. There are 18 residues in the CDR3. The germline CDR1 and CDR2 sequences are MNHNY and SVGAGI (reference sequence). CDR3 sequence: CASSYTTLAGGNTGELFF.

V gene TRBV29-1 combines with J gene TRBJ2-7; TCRdb names TRBD1, which stays unverified in the absence of DNA. From germline, CDR1 is SQVTM and CDR2 ANQGSEA. The CDR3 length is 16 residues. The chain's CDR3 is CSVHAPDRGVGYEQYF.

V usage is TRBV9 and J usage is TRBJ2-1; TCRdb reports TRBD2, a call that lacks DNA to check it against. Germline V CDR1 and CDR2: SGDLS, YYNGEE. CDR3 size: 16 residues. The chain's CDR3 is CASSPSSGGPYNEQFF.

The chain combines TRBV28 with TRBJ2-2; TCRdb returns TRBD1, unconfirmable since there is no DNA. CDR3 length equals 16 residues. Germline CDR1 MDHEN, CDR2 SYDVKM. CDR3 region: CASSLQGTENTGELFF.

This sequence joins TRBV4-2 and TRBJ2-1. The CDR3 contains 13 residues. The germline V gene has CDR1 LGHNA and CDR2 YNFKEQ. The CDR3 here is CASSQDYPNEQLF.

This chain connects TRBV4-3 to TRBJ2-1; the D gene TCRdb calls, TRBD1, cannot be checked with no DNA. This CDR3 is built from 15 residues. Germline V gene sequence: CDR1 LGHNA, CDR2 YSLEER. This chain's CDR3 is CASSQGRDRRNEQFF.

This chain uses TRBV12-5 with TRBJ1-2; TCRdb's assignment of TRBD1 cannot be checked, as there is no DNA. Germline V gives CDR1 LGHNT, CDR2 FRNRAP. This CDR3 is built from 12 residues. The chain's CDR3 is CASRKRGDGYTF.

The chain recombines TRBV7-3 with TRBJ2-5. Per the germline V gene, CDR1 is SGHTA and CDR2 is FQGTGA. The CDR3 is 13 residues long. The CDR3 sequence: CASSDTSQETQYF.

V is TRBV12-3 or TRBV12-4 and J is TRBJ1-5. This CDR3 is 16 amino acids long. The CDR3 loop reads CASSPLWGYSNQPQHF.

The chain carries TRBV15 and TRBJ2-5; the TCRdb D gene call, TRBD2, has no DNA to confirm it. Germline V gives CDR1 LNHNV, CDR2 YYDKDF (reference sequence). The length of the CDR3 is 13 residues. CDR3 loop: CATRAGVRETQYF. Supplemented by reference TRBV15 and TRBJ2-5, the full variable domain reads DAMVIQNPRYQVTQFGKPVTLSCSQTLNHNVMYWYQQKSSQAPKLLFHYYDKDFNNEADTPDNFQSRRPNTSFCFLDIRSPGLGDTAMYLCATRAGVRETQYFGPGTRLLVL.